This is a list of T cell receptor beta chains from one sample in a study of OX40 agonist ivuxolimab in advanced cancers. Sequenced by immunoSEQ multiplex PCR; TCRdb stores in-frame clones only, minus some. The table has around 60,000 clones, around 82% seen once. Sequenced here: CD4+ or CD8+ T cells sorted from blood, sampled in a trial of the OX40 agonist ivuxolimab. Receptors were obtained from an adult with an advanced solid tumor such as melanoma, head and neck, liver or kidney cancer. Both conserved end residues are part of each CDR3. The order of the fields is V gene, D gene, clone size, J gene, CDR3 DNA, CDR3 protein. The D gene is left open where the match is weak. Not every row has a clone size; where given, it reads once, few, many or a size class.

V: TRBV19
D: .
size: .
J: TRBJ1-1
DNA: TGTGCCAGTAGTATAGCAGGTCGAGGCACTGAAGCTTTCTTT
CDR3: CASSIAGRGTEAFF

V: TRBV7-3
D: TRBD2
size: .
J: TRBJ2-1
DNA: TGTGCCAGCAGCTTCCTCGGCGGGAGCAACAATGAGCAGTTCTTC
CDR3: CASSFLGGSNNEQFF

V: TRBV7-8
D: TRBD1
size: .
J: TRBJ1-2
DNA: TGTGCCAGCAGCTTAGAGGGGGCGAGGGATTATGGCTACACCTTC
CDR3: CASSLEGARDYGYTF

V: TRBV11-2
D: TRBD2
size: .
J: TRBJ2-1
DNA: TGTGCCAGCAGCTTAGAGCCTAGCGGGAGAAAGCAGTTCTTC
CDR3: CASSLEPSGRKQFF

V: TRBV6-1
D: .
size: .
J: TRBJ1-3
DNA: TGTGCCATTTTAGATAGCTCTGGAAACACCATATATTTT
CDR3: CAILDSSGNTIYF

V: TRBV6-6
D: TRBD2
size: .
J: TRBJ2-5
DNA: TGTGCCAGCGGCCCCGGGGGGGAGACCCAGTACTTC
CDR3: CASGPGGETQYF

V: TRBV12-1
D: .
size: .
J: TRBJ1-1
DNA: TGTGCCAGCAGCTTTGCTGTCAGGCTGGGAATTGGGTCCAGAATTGGGGAGAACACTGAAGCTTTCTTT
CDR3: CASSFAVRLGIGSRIGENTEAFF

V: TRBV5-1
D: TRBD1
size: once
J: TRBJ2-7
DNA: TGCGCCAGCAGGGACTCGACAGGGGCCTACGAGCAGTACTTC
CDR3: CASRDSTGAYEQYF

V: TRBV28
D: TRBD1
size: once
J: TRBJ2-2
DNA: TGTGCCAGCAGTCGACAGGGCACAAACACCGGGGAGCTGTTTTTT
CDR3: CASSRQGTNTGELFF

V: TRBV5-1
D: TRBD1
size: .
J: TRBJ2-1
DNA: TGCGCCAGCAAATCCGGGACAGGGGCGGATGAGCAGTTCTTC
CDR3: CASKSGTGADEQFF

V: TRBV7-2
D: .
size: .
J: TRBJ1-1
DNA: TGTGCCAGCAGCTTAGTAAACACTGAAGCTTTCTTT
CDR3: CASSLVNTEAFF

V: TRBV2
D: TRBD2
size: .
J: TRBJ2-5
DNA: TGTGCCAGCAGCGGGACTAGCCAAGAGACCCAGTACTTC
CDR3: CASSGTSQETQYF

V: TRBV11-3
D: .
size: .
J: TRBJ2-7
DNA: TGTGCCAGCAGCTTAGATCCCGGCTCCTACGAGCAGTACTTC
CDR3: CASSLDPGSYEQYF

V: TRBV9
D: .
size: .
J: TRBJ2-7
DNA: TGTGCCAGCTCGGAGGAGGGCGGCTCCTCCTACGAGCAGTACTTC
CDR3: CASSEEGGSSYEQYF

V: TRBV7-9
D: .
size: .
J: TRBJ2-5
DNA: TGTGCCAGCAGCTTAGCTACAGCCGCGGAGACCCAGTACTTC
CDR3: CASSLATAAETQYF

V: TRBV5-6
D: .
size: .
J: TRBJ1-2
DNA: TGTGCCAGCAGCTTGGGGCAGCGCGGGGATGGCTACACCTTC
CDR3: CASSLGQRGDGYTF

V: TRBV7-3
D: .
size: .
J: TRBJ2-2
DNA: TGTGCCAGCCAAGACTTTAACACCGGGGAGCTGTTTTTT
CDR3: CASQDFNTGELFF

V: TRBV10-3
D: .
size: .
J: TRBJ2-1
DNA: TGTGCCATCAGTGAGGGGTTTAATGAGCAGTTCTTC
CDR3: CAISEGFNEQFF

V: TRBV19
D: .
size: .
J: TRBJ1-1
DNA: TGTGCCAGTAGTATATTGGGGGGCACTGAAGCTTTCTTT
CDR3: CASSILGGTEAFF

V: TRBV7-8
D: .
size: .
J: TRBJ1-2
DNA: TGTGCCAGCAGCCGCGGATCCGGGGGCGCTAACTATGGCTACACCTTC
CDR3: CASSRGSGGANYGYTF

V: TRBV7-2
D: .
size: few
J: TRBJ1-1
DNA: TGTGCCAGCAGCTTAGCGGGACAAATGAACACTGAAGCTTTCTTT
CDR3: CASSLAGQMNTEAFF

V: TRBV5-1
D: .
size: .
J: TRBJ2-1
DNA: TGCGCCAGCAGCTTCCAGGGCCATGAGCAGTTCTTC
CDR3: CASSFQGHEQFF

V: TRBV7-7
D: TRBD2
size: .
J: TRBJ2-5
DNA: TGTGCTAGCAGCTCGACTAGCTCGGGGACCCAGTACTTC
CDR3: CASSSTSSGTQYF

V: TRBV5-4
D: TRBD1
size: .
J: TRBJ1-1
DNA: TGTGCCAGCAACCCCGGGCAGGGGGTCTTGAGCACTGAAGCTTTCTTT
CDR3: CASNPGQGVLSTEAFF

V: TRBV4-2
D: .
size: .
J: TRBJ1-4
DNA: TGTGCCAGTGCCCCTGTCGGTGCAACTAATGAAAAACTGTTTTTT
CDR3: CASAPVGATNEKLFF

V: TRBV4-3
D: .
size: .
J: TRBJ1-4
DNA: TGCGCCAGCAGCCAGGGGACGGTTATCAATGAAAAACTGTTTTTT
CDR3: CASSQGTVINEKLFF

V: TRBV6-6
D: TRBD1
size: .
J: TRBJ2-7
DNA: TGTGCCAGCAACCCACAGGGGGCAGCCTACGAGCAGTACTTC
CDR3: CASNPQGAAYEQYF

V: TRBV5-6
D: .
size: .
J: TRBJ2-7
DNA: TGTGCCAGCAGCTTTCCAGAACGCTACGAGCAGTACTTC
CDR3: CASSFPERYEQYF

V: TRBV7-3
D: .
size: .
J: TRBJ2-5
DNA: TGTGCCAGCAGCCCCTCTGCCCTAGAGACCCAGTACTTC
CDR3: CASSPSALETQYF

V: TRBV30
D: .
size: once
J: TRBJ2-7
DNA: TGTGCCTGGAGCGGAACCGGTGCCTACGAGCAGTACTTC
CDR3: CAWSGTGAYEQYF

V: TRBV27
D: .
size: few
J: TRBJ2-6
DNA: TGTGCCAGCAGTTCCCCAGGGAGGTCCGGCCGGGGGGCCAACGTCCTGACTTTC
CDR3: CASSSPGRSGRGANVLTF

V: TRBV6-1
D: TRBD2
size: .
J: TRBJ2-3
DNA: TGTGCCAGCAGTGGCGAGGGAGGGCTGACAGATACGCAGTATTTT
CDR3: CASSGEGGLTDTQYF

V: TRBV10-3
D: TRBD1
size: .
J: TRBJ1-1
DNA: TGTGCCATCAGAGGGACAGTGGGGACTGAAGCTTTCTTT
CDR3: CAIRGTVGTEAFF

V: TRBV4-2
D: .
size: .
J: TRBJ1-4
DNA: TGTGCCAGCAGCCAAGCGTCAGCAACTAATGAAAAACTGTTTTTT
CDR3: CASSQASATNEKLFF

V: TRBV7-2
D: .
size: few
J: TRBJ1-1
DNA: TGTGCCAGCAGCTTGTGGGTTGGGGTTACTGAAGCTTTCTTT
CDR3: CASSLWVGVTEAFF

V: TRBV15
D: .
size: .
J: TRBJ1-1
DNA: TGTGCCAGGAAATGGGGGGCCGAACCCATGAACACTGAAGCTTTCTTT
CDR3: CARKWGAEPMNTEAFF

V: TRBV5-1
D: TRBD1
size: .
J: TRBJ1-1
DNA: TGCGCCAGCAGCTTGGCCGGGACAGGGAACACTGAAGCTTTCTTT
CDR3: CASSLAGTGNTEAFF

V: TRBV7-3
D: TRBD2
size: few
J: TRBJ2-4
DNA: TGTGCCAGCAGCTTAAAGGGAGGGAACATTCAGTACTTC
CDR3: CASSLKGGNIQYF

V: TRBV11-3
D: .
size: few
J: TRBJ2-3
DNA: TGTGCCAGCAGCCTCGCCGGGGAAACGCAGTATTTT
CDR3: CASSLAGETQYF

V: TRBV28
D: .
size: .
J: TRBJ2-2
DNA: TGTGCCAGCAGGGTATGGGGTGGCGGGGAGCTGTTTTTT
CDR3: CASRVWGGGELFF

V: TRBV27
D: TRBD1
size: .
J: TRBJ2-2
DNA: TGTGCCAGCAGACTAGGGGGAAGACAGGGCCAGCCCGGGGAGCTGTTTTTT
CDR3: CASRLGGRQGQPGELFF